This T cell receptor beta chain was identified in a study of pediatric ulcerative colitis. As for the study in general: Several patients showed pancolitis and two showed left-sided colitis.

Measured with immunoSEQ multiplex PCR; TCRdb has only the in-frame clones, and not every one. This sample has about 64,000 clones; roughly nine tenths occur once, and the top ten carry roughly 3%. There are 17 residues in the CDR3. Looked up from germline, CDR1 is MNHEY and CDR2 is SMNVEV (reference sequence). V was pared by 3 bases and J by 2 bases, with 4 bases of the junction left unmatched. The V gene is TRBV27, the J gene TRBJ2-2; 12 nucleotides match TRBD2. The sequencing input was blood. This receptor was taken from a boy between 10 and 17 years old with severe ulcerative colitis. CDR3 in amino acids: CASSFLGLAGNTGELFF. The CDR3 DNA is TGTGCCAGCAGTTTCCTGGGACTAGCGGGTAACACCGGGGAGCTGTTTTTT.